This TCR beta chain originates from a study of sequential checkpoint blockade in melanoma. Study background: Patients were randomized 1:1 to nivolumab-then-ipilimumab or ipilimumab-then-nivolumab first-line. Each arm's sequence ended with maintenance nivolumab.

Sequencing used immunoSEQ multiplex PCR; TCRdb keeps in-frame clones, though not all of them. The sample gives tens of thousands of clones, approximately 84% of which show up once; roughly 6% is in the top ten. Trimming took 3 bases from V and 4 from J; bases not matched to a gene: 0. The germline V gene encodes CDR1 MNHEY and CDR2 SMNVEV (reference sequence). This CDR3 contains 13 residues. Treatment in this sample: randomized to nivolumab then ipilimumab (arm A) or the reverse (arm B). None of the patients previously received DNA-damaging chemotherapy. PBMC sorting kept live CD3+CD8+ cells without CD19 or CD56.

The sample was CD8+ T cells sorted from blood (inferred from file names), taken from a patient given nivolumab and ipilimumab in sequence. This TCR came from a human donor with melanoma. The gene calls are TRBV27 and TRBJ2-1, with 7 bases matching TRBD1. The CDR3 nucleotides are TGTGCCAGCAGTTTGGGACAGTACAATGAGCAGTTCTTC. Translation: CASSLGQYNEQFF.